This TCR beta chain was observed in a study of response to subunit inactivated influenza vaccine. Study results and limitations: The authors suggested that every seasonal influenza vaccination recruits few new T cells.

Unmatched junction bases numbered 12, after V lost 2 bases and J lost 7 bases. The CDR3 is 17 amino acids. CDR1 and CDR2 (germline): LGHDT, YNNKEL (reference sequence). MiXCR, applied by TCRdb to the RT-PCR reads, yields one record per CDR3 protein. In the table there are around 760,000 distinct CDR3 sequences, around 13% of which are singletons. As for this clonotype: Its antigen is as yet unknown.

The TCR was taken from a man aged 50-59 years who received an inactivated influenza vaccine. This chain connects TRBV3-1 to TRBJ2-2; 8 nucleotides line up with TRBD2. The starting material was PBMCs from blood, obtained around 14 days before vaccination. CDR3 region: CASSQNPGLGSRGELFF. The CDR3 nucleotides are TGTGCCAGCAGCCAAAACCCGGGACTAGGTAGTCGCGGGGAGCTGTTTTTT.